The count of the clone carrying this T cell receptor beta chain is one. The source of the sample is a study of T cell repertoires in ileal Crohn's disease. Sequencing was performed with immunoSEQ multiplex PCR; in TCRdb, only in-frame clones are kept and a portion is missing. The sample gives approximately 27,000 clones, about 80% of which show up once; under 20% is in the top ten. CDR3 length equals 13 residues. CDR1 and CDR2 from the germline V gene are LGHNA and YNFKEQ. V gave up 0 bases and J gave up 14 bases; unmatched junction bases: 7. The material sequenced was ileal tissue. The chain is built from TRBV4-2 and TRBJ2-3, with 8 positions matching TRBD1. This TCR came from an adult with Crohn's disease. Written as DNA, the CDR3 is TGTGCCAGCAGCCAAGAGTATCGGACAGGGTCGTATTTT. Translated: CASSQEYRTGSYF.